This is a list of T cell receptor beta chains from one sample in a study of cytomegalovirus exposure and HLA in healthy donors. The method was immunoSEQ multiplex PCR; TCRdb's version includes in-frame clones alone and lacks a portion of them. This table has some 220,000 clones, over 75% appearing once. Sequences were obtained from PBMCs. Every receptor here comes from a boy under 18 in good health and CMV-seronegative. Each CDR3 is given with its conserved first and last residue.

V gene,J gene,CDR3 protein
TRBV6-5,TRBJ1-2,CASRGTGLDYGYTF
TRBV5-1,TRBJ1-4,CASSLAAGANEKLFF
TRBV7-3,TRBJ1-5,CASAPGLGQPQHF
TRBV7-7,TRBJ2-7,CASSLTRSSYEQYF
TRBV7-3,TRBJ2-3,CASSSDRGGDTQYF
TRBV7-2,TRBJ1-1,CASSLWGENTEAFF
TRBV5-1,TRBJ1-1,CASSYRVNTEAFF
TRBV5-4,TRBJ2-7,CASSKDLAGDAYEQYF
TRBV2,TRBJ2-7,CASSRQGATNEQYF
TRBV6-6,TRBJ1-5,CASSGQSNQPQHF
TRBV6-5,TRBJ1-2,CASGRRGPGYTF
TRBV6-1,TRBJ1-2,CASSDRDRGGYTF
TRBV5-1,TRBJ1-5,CASSPGGSGNQPQHF
TRBV7-9,TRBJ1-2,CASRTDRSPNYGYTF
TRBV27,TRBJ2-1,CASSPRQDEQFF
TRBV5-1,TRBJ2-1,CASSLRQGVNEQFF
TRBV11-1,TRBJ2-2,CASSPHFGTDNTGELFF
TRBV2,TRBJ1-2,CASSAERTVLCF
TRBV27,TRBJ2-7,CASSPGTAGYEQYF
TRBV6-6,TRBJ1-6,CASSPTIRDTLHF
TRBV9,TRBJ2-7,CASSASSGSSYEQYF
TRBV7-6,TRBJ1-1,CASSSFTRGTEAFF
TRBV10-2,TRBJ2-1,CASRPGTSREQFF
TRBV6-5,TRBJ2-5,CASSYSSGEGVTQYF
TRBV27,TRBJ2-7,CASSLSNRLAALEQYF
TRBV7-2,TRBJ2-3,CASSSGAGPTDTQYF
TRBV14,TRBJ1-5,CASSQGQGQPQHF
TRBV6-5,TRBJ2-5,CASRGLDPSETQYF
TRBV27,TRBJ1-1,CASSLGGLNDPEAFF
TRBV16,TRBJ2-5,CASSQLSNQETQYF
TRBV6-5,TRBJ1-2,CASSRNGGYTF
TRBV27,TRBJ1-6,CASSLSTGSHSPLHF
TRBV6-1,TRBJ2-1,CASSEGDRGGYNEQFF
TRBV5-4,TRBJ1-4,CASSADRTTNEKLFF
TRBV5-1,TRBJ1-2,CASSLVPGGPYGYTF
TRBV6-1,TRBJ2-7,CASSPPGQETYEQYF
TRBV5-1,NA,CASSFTGDLSYEQYF
TRBV5-1,TRBJ2-5,CASSLRGTSGGAETQYF
TRBV5-6,TRBJ2-3,CASSPDGLGGADTQYF
TRBV27,NA,CASRSISSYEQYF
TRBV2,TRBJ2-3,CASSEGQGTDTQYF
TRBV5-4,TRBJ1-1,CASSFGVGNTEAFF
TRBV13,TRBJ2-4,CASSSPFQGRNIQYF
TRBV7-9,TRBJ1-2,CASSLVHRIQDYGYTF
TRBV11-3,TRBJ2-2,CASSPTGELFF
TRBV11-2,TRBJ1-2,CASSKDRQGRGYTF
TRBV7-2,TRBJ2-7,CASSYSRDFAYEQYF
TRBV5-4,TRBJ2-5,CASSLGGGGGFGETQYF
TRBV27,TRBJ2-7,CASSPRDRQLPYEQYF
TRBV4-1,TRBJ2-5,CASSQDPGGQETQHF
TRBV30,TRBJ1-3,CAWSYRAGNTIYF
TRBV11-3,TRBJ2-6,CASSQTGAGANVLTF
TRBV6-5,TRBJ1-1,CASSYSRDRGHEAFF